The source of this T cell receptor (beta chain) is a study of cytomegalovirus exposure and HLA in healthy donors. V shed 8 bases, J shed 5 bases, and the junction held 2 bases outside the gene matches. The CDR3 loop spans 11 amino acids. The germline V gene has CDR1 SNHLY and CDR2 FYNNEI. Vbeta (60) and Jbeta (13) primers were used in the PCR. Profiling relied on immunoSEQ multiplex PCR, and the TCRdb table lists in-frame clones only, not all of them. Of about 120,000 clones detected, roughly 77% appear once; the ten largest clones hold around 5.2%. Comment on this clone: Its antigen remains unknown.

General study findings and limits: Analysis performed later showed TCR beta chains linked to HLA being more clonally expanded than equally common others.

The chain joins TRBV2 to TRBJ2-5; 7 nucleotides line up with TRBD2. This receptor was identified in a man in his forties or fifties in good health and CMV-seropositive. Sequences were obtained from PBMCs. The CDR3 DNA follows: TGTGCCAGCGGGAGGGCGGAGACCCAGTACTTC. Amino acids: CASGRAETQYF.